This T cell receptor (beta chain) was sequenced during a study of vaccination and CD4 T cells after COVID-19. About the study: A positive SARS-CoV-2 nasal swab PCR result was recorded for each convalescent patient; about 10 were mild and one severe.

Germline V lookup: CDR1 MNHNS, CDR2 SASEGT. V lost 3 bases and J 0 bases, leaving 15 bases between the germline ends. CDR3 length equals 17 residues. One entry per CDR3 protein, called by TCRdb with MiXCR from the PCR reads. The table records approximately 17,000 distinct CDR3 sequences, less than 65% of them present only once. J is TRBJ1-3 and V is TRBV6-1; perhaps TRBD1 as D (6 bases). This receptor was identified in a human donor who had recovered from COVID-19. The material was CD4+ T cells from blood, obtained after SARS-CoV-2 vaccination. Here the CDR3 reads CASSEGAPRHSGNTIYF. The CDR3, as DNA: TGTGCCAGCAGTGAGGGGGCTCCACGCCACTCTGGAAACACCATATATTTT.